The present TCR beta chain was sequenced within a study of OX40 agonist ivuxolimab in advanced cancers. Study-wide context: Dose-escalation cases comprised hepatocellular carcinoma, melanoma, renal cell or head and neck cancer.

Libraries were prepared by immunoSEQ multiplex PCR; TCRdb keeps only in-frame clonotypes and omits some of them. The table includes tens of thousands of clones, roughly nine tenths detected once. V lost 7 bases to trimming and J lost 2 bases, with 15 bases between them. The CDR3 is 15 residues long. Germline V CDR1 and CDR2: MDHEN, SYDVKM. The sequence was collected from an adult with an advanced solid tumor such as melanoma, head and neck, liver or kidney cancer. The source material was CD4+ or CD8+ T cells sorted from blood, sampled in a trial of the OX40 agonist ivuxolimab. This rearrangement joins TRBV28 to TRBJ1-5; unclear D gene. CDR3 amino acids: CASTGRAARNQPQHF. The CDR3 nucleotides are TGTGCCAGCACGGGGAGGGCTGCTCGCAATCAGCCCCAGCATTTT. The whole variable domain, remainder taken from reference TRBV28 and TRBJ1-5, is DVKVTQSSRYLVKRTGEKVFLECVQDMDHENMFWYRQDPGLGLRLIYFSYDVKMKEKGDIPEGYSVSREKKERFSLILESASTNQTSMYLCASTGRAARNQPQHFGDGTRLSIL.